This T cell receptor beta chain was sequenced during a study of cytomegalovirus exposure and HLA in healthy donors. Primers included in the PCR were 60 Vbeta and 13 Jbeta primers. Here immunoSEQ multiplex PCR was the method, and the copy in TCRdb shows in-frame clones only, minus some. The repertoire holds roughly 110,000 clones, around 82% seen once, with about 1.6% in the top ten. The CDR3 consists of 16 residues. Trimming shortened V by 1 base and J by 2 bases, and 14 bases separated the two germline ends. CDR1 is MGHRA, CDR2 YSYEKL, per germline. Overall study findings and caveats: A prior analysis recorded that most TCR beta V segments were productive about 87% or about 30% of the time.

Note on this clone: Its matching antigen is unknown.

The chain is built from TRBV4-1 and TRBJ2-5; TRBD2 is a possible D gene (6 bases). The sequence derives from a man in his fifties or sixties in good health and CMV-seronegative. Sequenced material: PBMCs. The CDR3 loop is CASSQVFGGTQETQYF. CDR3 DNA sequence: TGCGCCAGCAGCCAAGTTTTCGGGGGTACACAAGAGACCCAGTACTTC.